This TCR beta chain was retrieved from a study of vaccination and CD4 T cells after COVID-19 (dated by TCRdb to the early 2020s). Background on the whole study: Convalescent patients had a positive SARS-CoV-2 result on nasal swab PCR, and of these patients, 8 or 9 had mild disease and one had severe disease. Control cultures received a CEFX viral epitope pool as the positive control, an HIV-1 Nef peptide pool as the negative control, or no peptide. For stimulating the cultures, overlapping spike peptide pools were used, derived from SARS-CoV-2 as well as from the common cold coronaviruses HCoV-NL63, HCoV-OC43 and HCoV-229E. Participants got two doses of the Pfizer-BioNTech BNT162b2 vaccine (n=8) or two doses of the Moderna mRNA-1273 vaccine (n=2). Six males and four females were included in the convalescent cohort, with two Hispanic individuals, seven Caucasians, two Asians and one multiracial person represented. The time from the second vaccine dose to post-vaccine blood sampling had a median of roughly 72 days and ranged from about 14 to 241 days. In under twelve COVID-19 convalescent patients and a few infection-naive healthy vaccine recipients, researchers compared the spike-specific CD4+ TCR repertoire from before mRNA vaccination with the repertoire from after. Post-COVID blood samples were collected from convalescent patients a median of around 96 days after diagnosis, with a range of about 30 to 161 days.

Library method: PCR. TCR sequencing of DNA from cultured CD4+ T cells used the Oncomine TCR Beta short-read assay at the Johns Hopkins FTIC core. The QIAamp micro DNA kit was used to extract genomic DNA from the cultured CD4+ T cells. Oncomine TCR Beta libraries from cultured CD4+ T cells were pooled with unique dual indexes and sequenced on an Illumina iSeq 100. The authors' analysis ran thus. Non-productive sequences were removed, and CDR3s not starting with C, not ending with F or W, or shorter than 7 amino acids were discarded. Antigen-specific clonotypes were identified with the MANAFEST web application by comparing peptide-stimulated wells with reference and other culture wells. For a clone to be called positive, the clone needed an FDR below 0.05, an odds ratio above 5, and a productive frequency above 0.1% in at least two of three replicate wells. A clonotype was classed as cross-reactive if the clonotype showed significant expansion both in SARS-CoV-2 spike wells and in at least one common cold coronavirus spike condition. Using R version 3.6.1, CDR3 homology was evaluated through Levenshtein distances (stringdist) along with unrooted phylogenetic trees (ape). The raw public reads went through TCRdb reprocessing: fastp at Q25, MiXCR clone calling, in-frame beta chains kept. Here each entry gathers all rows of one CDR3 protein and keeps the most common genes and DNA. None of the V and J calls come from the authors' own analysis; TCRdb made them. The sample contains around 26,000 distinct CDR3 sequences, about 64% of them found a single time. 4% to 6% of the sample is held by the ten biggest clonotypes.

There are 18 amino acids in the CDR3, from cysteine to phenylalanine inclusive. Just the 54-base CDR3 DNA is kept, in frame starting at base 1. As encoded in the germline V gene, CDR1 is SGHTA while CDR2 is FQGNSA. V has 0 bases trimmed and J has 7 bases trimmed; junction bases matching no gene number 13. Read against the paper, the sample's treatment or condition label means: approximately 10-day PBMC culture with coronavirus spike peptide pools or control peptides (ViraFEST assay). The ViraFEST assay, used in the study, expanded antigen-specific T cells with peptide pools and then identified the expanded clonotypes through TCR sequencing. The convalescent patients' positive SARS-CoV-2 PCR tests were from March to December 2020, which was before the Alpha, Beta and Delta variants emerged in the United States. Each well held 2 million to 2.5 million PBMCs cultured with 9 to 10 ug/ml peptide pools in IMDM containing approximately 5% human AB serum and 7.5 to 10 IU/ml IL-2. On days 3 and 7, half of the culture medium was replaced with fresh IL-2-containing medium. Once the cells had been in culture for about 10 days, the EasySep CD4+ T cell isolation kit was used to isolate CD4+ T cells by negative selection. Ficoll-Paque Plus gradient centrifugation was used to isolate PBMCs from whole blood, and the isolated PBMCs were then either used fresh or cryopreserved at -140C. Triplicate wells were generally used for each culture condition.

What the research found in general, with its limitations: Although the median number of SARS-CoV-2-reactive clonotypes went up from roughly 20 after infection to more than 30 after vaccination, the increase was not significant. In convalescent patients, a median around 86% of post-vaccine SARS-CoV-2-reactive clones were detected only after vaccination, suggesting vaccine-specific priming. Nearly all vaccine-specific clones in convalescent patients (304 of 307) were mono-reactive for SARS-CoV-2 spike rather than cross-reactive with common cold coronaviruses. The study included relatively few convalescent patients and did not analyze early timepoints after natural infection.

A note on this clonotype: It has no known antigen specificity. Per-base qualities were not stored, and no clone one base away is much larger.

The clonotype was recovered from a human donor who had recovered from COVID-19. The specimen was CD4+ T cells from blood, cultured in vitro. The chain was built from TRBV7-2 and TRBJ2-2; a stretch of 8 junction bases matches TRBD2. The CDR3 amino acid sequence is: CASSLASWEAGGDGELFF. The nucleotides are TGTGCCAGCAGCTTAGCGTCGTGGGAGGCCGGGGGGGACGGGGAGCTGTTTTTT.